This paragraph reports one TCR beta chain. These data come from a study of shared T cell receptors in the human thymus. Trimming shortened V by 2 bases and J by 3 bases, and 11 bases separated the two germline ends. In germline, CDR1 is MNHEY, CDR2 SVGAGI. The CDR3 has 14 residues. Only in-frame clones appear in the TCRdb table, and some are missing; sequencing was by immunoSEQ multiplex PCR. The sample has about 710,000 clones, more than 70% seen once. The sample was also linked to a second study, of human thymus T cells. From that report: Healthy Finnish infants undergoing corrective surgery for congenital heart defects provided the donor material. Corrective heart surgery yielded resections, and these provided the thymus tissue.

The chain is built from TRBV6-5 and TRBJ2-7; D may be TRBD1 (5 bases). What was sequenced was thymocytes. The receptor's source is a boy under two years old with a congenital heart defect. CDR3 sequence (DNA): TGTGCCAGCAGTTACCAAACTGACAGCTACGAGCAGTACTTC. Its translation is CASSYQTDSYEQYF.